These T cell receptor beta chains were read from a single sample in a study of shared clonotypes between healthy human individuals. Assay: immunoSEQ multiplex PCR; the TCRdb copy retains only in-frame clones and omits some. The sample lists about 1.5 million clones; 95% to 99% were seen once. Sequencing was carried out using naive CD4+ T cells sorted from blood. Receptor source: a man aged 30 to 39 in good health. Both conserved end residues are part of each CDR3. The D gene is left open where the match is weak. Size is stated for part of the rows, as once, few or many counts, or as a class when the clone is expanded.

j_call | v_call | cdr3_length | d_call | clone_size | cdr3_aa | cdr3_nt
TRBJ2-1 | TRBV5-1 | 14 | NA | once | CASSLSSTYNEQFF | TGCGCCAGCAGCTTGTCGTCTACGTACAATGAGCAGTTCTTC
TRBJ1-4 | TRBV11-2 | 16 | NA | NA | CASSLLAGAVNEKLFF | TGTGCCAGCAGCTTACTGGCGGGGGCAGTTAATGAAAAACTGTTTTTT
TRBJ2-1 | TRBV11-1 | 13 | NA | NA | CASSLAWYNEQFF | TGTGCCAGCAGCTTAGCATGGTACAATGAGCAGTTCTTC
TRBJ1-1 | TRBV5-4 | 15 | NA | NA | CASSPPGKMNTEAFF | TGTGCCAGCAGCCCGCCCGGGAAGATGAACACTGAAGCTTTCTTT
TRBJ1-1 | TRBV14 | 13 | NA | NA | CASSLKPNTEAFF | TGTGCCAGCAGCTTGAAACCGAACACTGAAGCTTTCTTT
TRBJ1-1 | TRBV7-9 | 13 | TRBD1 | NA | CASRDRDYTEAFF | TGTGCCAGCAGGGACAGGGATTATACTGAAGCTTTCTTT
TRBJ1-4 | TRBV28 | 16 | NA | NA | CASRAGLGITNEKLFF | TGTGCCAGCAGGGCGGGTCTCGGGATAACTAATGAAAAACTGTTTTTT
TRBJ2-5 | TRBV7-7 | 16 | NA | NA | CASSLGIGGLQETQYF | TGTGCCAGCAGCTTAGGGATCGGGGGACTCCAAGAGACCCAGTACTTC
TRBJ1-5 | TRBV2 | 14 | TRBD1 | NA | CASSQQGSNQPQHF | TGTGCCAGCAGTCAACAGGGGAGCAATCAGCCCCAGCATTTT
TRBJ1-2 | TRBV6-6 | 14 | NA | NA | CASSYSAQPSGYTF | TGTGCCAGCAGTTACTCGGCCCAGCCCAGTGGCTACACCTTC
TRBJ2-5 | TRBV18 | 16 | TRBD2 | NA | CASSPLAGEGQETQYF | TGTGCCAGCTCACCACTGGCGGGAGAGGGACAAGAGACCCAGTACTTC
TRBJ2-1 | TRBV7-9 | 17 | NA | NA | CASSLVSGVGSYNEQFF | TGTGCCAGCAGCTTAGTAAGCGGAGTGGGCTCTTACAATGAGCAGTTCTTC
TRBJ2-1 | TRBV18 | 15 | TRBD1 | once | CASSPWTGEVNEQFF | TGTGCCAGCTCACCTTGGACAGGGGAAGTCAATGAGCAGTTCTTC
TRBJ2-7 | TRBV16 | 14 | TRBD2 | NA | CASSQSGTINEQYF | TGTGCCAGCAGCCAATCGGGGACTATCAACGAGCAGTACTTC
TRBJ2-3 | TRBV7-6 | 19 | NA | NA | CASSYFNVPDRTSTDTQYF | TGTGCCAGCAGCTACTTCAACGTCCCCGACAGGACAAGCACAGATACGCAGTATTTT
TRBJ2-7 | TRBV4-1 | 15 | NA | NA | CASSQAPSEIYEQYF | TGCGCCAGCAGCCAGGCCCCATCCGAGATATACGAGCAGTACTTC
TRBJ1-5 | TRBV11-2 | 15 | NA | NA | CASSPGTYSNQPQHF | TGTGCCAGCAGCCCCGGGACCTATAGCAATCAGCCCCAGCATTTT
TRBJ2-2 | TRBV5-1 | 14 | NA | NA | CASSLDSNTGELFF | TGCGCCAGCAGCTTGGATTCAAACACCGGGGAGCTGTTTTTT
TRBJ2-7 | TRBV6-4 | 17 | TRBD1 | NA | CASSDSIPPGQDHEQYF | TGTGCCAGCAGTGACTCGATCCCCCCCGGACAGGATCATGAGCAGTACTTC
TRBJ2-2 | TRBV11-2 | 14 | NA | NA | CASSPPSYTGELFF | TGTGCCAGCAGCCCCCCGTCTTACACCGGGGAGCTGTTTTTT
TRBJ1-1 | TRBV27 | 13 | NA | NA | CASSWGAGTEAFF | TGTGCCAGCAGTTGGGGGGCGGGCACTGAAGCTTTCTTT
TRBJ1-5 | TRBV7-9 | 13 | NA | NA | CASSLRGNQPQHF | TGTGCCAGCAGCTTAAGGGGAAATCAGCCCCAGCATTTT
TRBJ2-7 | TRBV19 | 11 | NA | NA | CASPGFYEQYF | TGTGCCAGTCCAGGGTTCTACGAGCAGTACTTC
TRBJ2-1 | TRBV7-2 | 15 | TRBD2 | NA | CASSLAGGPYNEQFF | TGTGCCAGCAGCTTAGCGGGAGGGCCATACAATGAGCAGTTCTTC
TRBJ1-2 | TRBV6-1 | 12 | NA | NA | CASSEESPGYTF | TGTGCCAGCAGTGAAGAGTCGCCCGGCTACACCTTC
TRBJ2-2 | TRBV6-6 | 15 | NA | NA | CAGGRTGLNTGELFF | TGTGCCGGGGGACGCACGGGACTGAACACCGGGGAGCTGTTTTTT